This T cell receptor beta chain was sequenced in a study of cytomegalovirus exposure and HLA in healthy donors (TCRdb year 2017). In terms of the full investigation: An earlier analysis of approximately 590 of the donors reported 276 Gb of sequence data and about 100 million unique TCR beta sequences from 150 million to 200 million T cells. An early release that covered several hundred HLA-typed donors contained around 300 gigabases of sequencing data and roughly 84 million unique TCR sequences. The study aimed to test whether signatures of past pathogen exposure could be identified by cataloging public T cell receptors. Both class I and class II loci were covered by HLA typing, at four-digit resolution. High-throughput TCR immunosequencing, statistical association of individual TCRs with disease status, and machine learning were combined to predict cytomegalovirus infection status. In a later analysis, previously published TCR beta repertoires from 550 to 700 donors were re-analyzed and high-resolution HLA genotyping was added so that TCR occurrence patterns could be studied. In the later analysis, no new phenotypic data were used to find candidate immune exposures; instead, reliance was placed on TCR beta sequences and their occurrence across donors. To decide whether each TCR beta V gene segment behaved as functional or pseudogenic, an earlier analysis of approximately 600 of the donors relied on high-throughput TCR beta sequencing. Among 300 to 500 genotyped donors of the cohort, an average of roughly 230,000 unique TCR beta nucleotide sequences was sequenced per donor, of which about 18% were non-productive. Alongside the repertoire data, information on donor age, sex, ethnicity and CMV serostatus was compiled. A later genetic analysis used genome-wide SNP genotypes for about 55% of the 666 donors, treating that subset as a discovery cohort. Besides the first cohort of 666 subjects, a separate validation cohort made up of some 110 different subjects was used. Roughly 5 DR-DQ haplotypes were treated as single units for association and clustering because of strong linkage in the cohort. All discovery cohort repertoires had been generated using a single sequencing platform. Of the 398 genotyped donors, 65% to 90% were placed in the genetic ancestry cluster associated with self-reported Caucasian donors. The number of typed donors differed by locus: about 629-630 for A, B, C, DRB1 and DQB1; 522 for DQA1; some 610 for DPA1; and 450 to 480 for DPB1. Using immunosequencing, the study profiled T cell repertoires from around 680 subjects and related those repertoires to cytomegalovirus serostatus.

Cut back by 0 bases and 2 bases, the V and J ends lie 6 bases apart. Inclusive of the bounding cysteine and phenylalanine, the CDR3 is 14 residues long. Kept here is only the CDR3 DNA, which spans 42 bases and is read in frame from base 1. From a lookup of the germline V gene, CDR1 and CDR2 are SGHRS and YFSETQ. The cohort was made up of roughly 670 healthy bone marrow donors. At the time of sampling, every cohort member was nominally healthy, though immune exposures that went unrecorded were likely present. The donor tested CMV seronegative and was one of the 352 seronegative cohort members. Each donor provided a peripheral blood sample, and peripheral blood mononuclear cells were used for TCR beta sequencing. Genomic DNA was extracted from the blood cell samples with the Qiagen DNeasy Blood Extraction Kit. The paper's findings and limits, for the study overall: According to a later analysis, TCR association rates differed among HLA loci, with DRB1 alleles showing the most associated TCRs and HLA-C alleles showing the fewest. Most CMV-associated TCR beta chains appeared to be HLA-restricted in a later analysis, and the HLA associations seemed to be driven largely by CMV exposure. According to the authors, the approach could potentially be generalized to other disease states and immunological phenotypes. Some IMGT-functional V segments, including TRBV6-2 and TRBV6-3, could not be told apart with the 87-base-pair reads, so those segments were excluded. While some public TCRs were present in many individuals, most TCR sequences turned up only very rarely across donors. Linkage disequilibrium might explain the correlated functional status among segregating V segments, but an unknown experimental factor could not be excluded. The study listed around 160 TCR beta chains as associated with cytomegalovirus. In an earlier analysis of 450 to 750 of the donors, most TCR beta V segments appeared in productive rearrangements about 87% or about 30% of the time, broadly matching IMGT annotations. According to a later analysis, parvovirus B19, influenza, CMV and Epstein-Barr virus appeared linked to several top co-occurrence clusters. In a later analysis, HLA-associated TCR beta chains showed more clonal expansion and lower generation probabilities than non-associated chains that were equally common. Because counts were too low, about 18 rarely observed V segments, including chromosome 9 orphons, were excluded from the earlier analysis of roughly 580 of the donors. The classifier was reported to diagnose cytomegalovirus status with high specificity and sensitivity in both the original and validation cohorts. The sequencing pipeline was judged likely to have produced a cluster of highly shared sequence variants as a technical artifact. CMV serostatus was the only immune exposure information available for the cohort. An association between a missense DCLRE1C variant and V-gene and J-gene trimming of TCR beta chains was found in a later genetic analysis and replicated in an independent cohort. A further reported finding was that TCR beta sequences accurately predicted the HLA-A and HLA-B alleles for most subjects in the first cohort. When HLA alleles, especially DR and DQ, strongly co-occurred, attributing TCR associations to individual alleles was difficult. A later genetic analysis reported fewer N-insertions in productive TCRs among donors in an Asian-associated ancestry cluster than the roughly 690-donor mean. Only TCR beta chains were sequenced in this cohort, and the absence of alpha or paired-chain data limited detectable features. The presence/absence analyses assumed that sequencing depth was roughly uniform across donors, and that assumption may not be true. In vitro tests confirmed that a few of the cytomegalovirus-associated TCR beta chains recognize cytomegalovirus antigens. Because HLA typing was unavailable for some donors at each locus, only the typed subset was used in association tests. A later analysis associated 15,000 or so TCR beta sequences with specific HLA alleles at a false discovery rate of 0.05.

Library preparation used the immunoSEQ multiplex PCR assay. For the multiplex PCR, a mixture combining 60 forward primers for TCR Vbeta segments and 13 reverse primers for TCR Jbeta segments was used. A multiplex PCR assay on genomic DNA amplified the CDR3 region of rearranged TCR beta genes. Amplified TCR beta libraries were sequenced as 87-base-pair reads on the Illumina HiSeq System. The published analysis was carried out like this. In a later analysis, tens of millions of unique TCR beta chains were counted across the roughly 610 repertoires, and about 10 million of these chains were shared by at least two donors. Raw reads were error-corrected and collapsed into unique sequences by a nearest-neighbor algorithm in which closely related sequences were merged to remove PCR and sequencing errors. To assign V, D and J gene segments, CDR3 sequences were aligned to IMGT reference sequences. Each retained sequence needed at least a six-nucleotide match to both a V gene segment and a J gene segment. Rearrangements were called productive when the CDR3 lacked stop codons and stayed in frame with V and J; all others were non-productive. CDR3 was defined according to IMGT convention as the region running from the second conserved V-encoded cysteine to the conserved J-encoded phenylalanine. Sequences without an unambiguous match to a single V gene segment were excluded from the earlier analysis of almost 600 of the donors. An earlier analysis of roughly 590 of the donors called V segments functional above 56.7% productive rearrangements and segregating when the between-donor standard deviation exceeded 5%. A statistical classification framework was developed to diagnose cytomegalovirus status using the catalog of TCR beta chain sequences. V and J gene assignment, in a later analysis, came from comparing TCR nucleotide sequences with IMGT/GENE-DB human TR gene sequences. A later analysis assigned CDR3 sequences and most-parsimonious VDJ recombination scenarios with the TCRdist pipeline. In a later analysis, each TCR beta chain was defined by its CDR3 amino acid sequence together with its V-gene family, and reads lacking a unique V-gene family were excluded. A later analysis removed 500 to 600 highly shared, low-generation-probability nucleotide sequences to deal with suspected cross-contamination and a sequencing artifact. For each public chain, a later analysis derived a clonal expansion index from normalized ranks of inferred template counts within each repertoire. A later analysis computed generation probabilities with a VDJ recombination model fitted to out-of-frame rearrangements, and checked the results against IGoR. Hypergeometric tests were used in a later analysis to score TCR-TCR, TCR-HLA and TCR-CMV co-occurrence, with a repertoire-size bias correction applied to the TCR pairs. To estimate false discovery rates, a later analysis permuted the HLA or CMV assignments 20 times. In a later analysis, co-occurring TCRs were grouped with DBSCAN, and TCRdist sequence similarity was added when clustering was performed within HLA-allele-positive subsets. For co-occurrence clustering, repertoires with fewer than 30,000 or more than 120,000 public chains were excluded, along with a handful of repertoires with anomalous nucleotide sharing. TCRdb provides this immuneACCESS table in a form limited to in-frame rearrangements. Some clones are lacking; in checked studies, under half of them reflect an unresolved V gene, and why the rest are absent is not known. Clone size and the V and J calls come from that table; the DNA yielded D and trimming. This sample gives 100,000 to 150,000 clones in total; 70% to 80% of them show up just once. Over 1.5% of the sample belongs to the ten largest clones.

For this clone: The clone's antigen remains unknown. Base qualities are not recorded, but no much larger clone differs from it by a single base.

The sequence derives from a woman between 50 and 59 years old in good health and CMV-seronegative. This sequence uses TRBV5-1 and TRBJ1-5; TRBD1 could be the D gene, as 5 bases match. Sequenced sample: PBMCs. This receptor carries the CDR3 CASSLEQGNQPQHF. The base sequence is TGCGCCAGCAGCTTGGAACAGGGCAATCAGCCCCAGCATTTT. Here the CDR3 is joined to the reference TRBV5-1 and TRBJ1-5 genes, and the full variable domain is: KAGVTQTPRYLIKTRGQQVTLSCSPISGHRSVSWYQQTPGQGLQFLFEYFSETQRNKGNFPGRFSGRQFSNSRSEMNVSTLELGDSALYLCASSLEQGNQPQHFGDGTRLSIL.